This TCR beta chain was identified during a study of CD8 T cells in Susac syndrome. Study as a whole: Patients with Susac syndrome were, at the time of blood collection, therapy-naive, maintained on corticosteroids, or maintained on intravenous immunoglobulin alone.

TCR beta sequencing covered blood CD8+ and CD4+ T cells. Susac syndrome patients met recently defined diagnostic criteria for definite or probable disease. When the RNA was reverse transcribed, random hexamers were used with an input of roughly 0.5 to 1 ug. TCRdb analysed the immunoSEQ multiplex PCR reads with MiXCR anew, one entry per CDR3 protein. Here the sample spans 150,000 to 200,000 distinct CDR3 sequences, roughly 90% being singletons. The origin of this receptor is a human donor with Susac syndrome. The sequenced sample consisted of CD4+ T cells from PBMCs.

The CDR3 protein is CASRFQGGETQYF. In DNA form, the CDR3 reads TGCGCCAGCAGATTTCAGGGGGGAGAGACCCAGTACTTC. The rearrangement uses TRBV5-1 and TRBJ2-5, with D tentatively TRBD1 (7 bases). Germline-derived CDR1 and CDR2 are SGHRS and YFSETQ. The CDR3 length is 13 residues. The germline V and J ends were trimmed by 5 bases and 4 bases, with 12 bases remaining between them.